One and the same sample provided the 5 T cell receptor beta chains below, sequenced in a study of blood T cell repertoires in COVID-19. The method was immunoSEQ multiplex PCR; TCRdb's version includes in-frame clones alone and lacks a portion of them. This repertoire shows 220,000 or so clones, about 80% found once; its top ten account for 1.3%. Sequencing input: PBMCs or T cells enriched from blood (not recorded which). The receptors come from a woman in her thirties or forties with acute COVID-19.

The chain is built from TRBV7-7 and TRBJ2-5, with 8 positions matching TRBD2. Trimming took 5 bases from V and 1 from J; bases not matched to a gene: 6. CDR3 length: 15 amino acids. In germline, CDR1 is SSHAT, CDR2 FNYEAQ (reference sequence). Written as DNA, the CDR3 is TGTGCCAGCAGCATGGGTCGGGGGGGCCAAGAGACCCAGTACTTC. It yields the protein CASSMGRGGQETQYF.

The gene calls are TRBV9 and TRBJ2-3, with D possibly matching TRBD2 (6 bases). CDR1 and CDR2 from the germline V gene are SGDLS and YYNGEE. V was clipped by 0 bases and J by 1 base, with 12 bases between them. The CDR3 extends over 16 amino acids. The CDR3 sequence: CASSVGVGEGTDTQYF. Here the CDR3 DNA reads TGTGCCAGCAGCGTAGGGGTAGGGGAGGGCACAGATACGCAGTATTTT.

The J gene is TRBJ2-7, the V gene TRBV18, with 10 bases identical to TRBD1. In germline, CDR1 is KGHSH, CDR2 LQKENI. V lost 3 bases to trimming and J lost 5 bases; unmatched junction nucleotides: 7. This CDR3 has 15 residues. The CDR3 region is CASSPKPGQGHEQYF. The CDR3 bases are TGTGCCAGCTCACCTAAGCCGGGACAGGGGCACGAGCAGTACTTC.

The chain carries TRBV2 and TRBJ2-3; possibly TRBD2 for D (7 bases). The germline V and J ends were trimmed by 4 bases and 3 bases, with 14 bases remaining between them. Per the germline V gene, CDR1 is SNHLY and CDR2 is FYNNEI. This CDR3 spans 15 amino acids. The CDR3 DNA sequence: TGTGCCAGCAGTGTGTTAAGGGGGGGGACAGATACGCAGTATTTT. Encoded protein: CASSVLRGGTDTQYF.

The genes are TRBV6-1 and TRBJ2-1; possibly TRBD2 for D (5 bases). The V end lost 3 bases, the J end lost 10 bases, and 19 bases lay between the germline ends. Germline V gene lookup returns CDR1 MNHNS and CDR2 SASEGT. This CDR3 region has 15 residues. CDR3 in amino acids: CASSDTRKGSGEQFF. CDR3 nucleotide sequence: TGTGCCAGCAGTGATACTAGAAAGGGTTCCGGGGAGCAGTTCTTC.